A single sample is the source of the 31 T cell receptor beta chains below, sequenced in a study of beta chain features in type 1 diabetes. Isolated RNA was reverse transcribed in full, so expressed TCRB transcripts were sequenced. Sequenced by immunoSEQ multiplex PCR; TCRdb stores in-frame clones only, minus some. The table includes a few hundred thousand clones, about 30% detected once. The specimen sequenced was naive CD4+ T cells from blood. These receptors came from a man in his late teens or twenties in good health.

The rearrangement uses TRBV11-2 and TRBJ2-1; no firm D call. With 1 base removed from V and 4 bases from J, the gap between germline ends came to 5 bases. The CDR3 loop spans 13 amino acids. Germline V CDR1 and CDR2: SGHAT, FQNNGV. CDR3 in DNA: TGTGCCAGCAGCTTAGGCGGTTACAATGAGCAGTTCTTC. Residues: CASSLGGYNEQFF.

The chain combines TRBV7-2 with TRBJ2-5; 10 bases are a match to TRBD2. The germline V gene has CDR1 SGHTA and CDR2 FQGNSA. This CDR3 is 18 amino acids long. Trimming cost V 1 base and J 1 base; bases outside gene matches: 9. In DNA form, the CDR3 reads TGTGCCAGCAGCTTAGACCCGCTCCTAGCGGGGGCCCAAGAGACCCAGTACTTC. Translation gives CASSLDPLLAGAQETQYF.

The chain uses TRBV28 and TRBJ2-7; 12 bases align to TRBD2. Germline V gene data show CDR1 as MDHEN and CDR2 as SYDVKM. The CDR3 has 15 amino acids. Trimming took 5 bases from V and 5 from J; bases not matched to a gene: 7. The CDR3 loop reads CASSEFRTSGDEQYF. CDR3 DNA: TGTGCCAGCAGTGAATTCCGGACTAGCGGGGACGAGCAGTACTTC. Using reference TRBV28 and TRBJ2-7 for the parts outside the CDR3, the full variable domain is DVKVTQSSRYLVKRTGEKVFLECVQDMDHENMFWYRQDPGLGLRLIYFSYDVKMKEKGDIPEGYSVSREKKERFSLILESASTNQTSMYLCASSEFRTSGDEQYFGPGTRLTVT.

The chain uses TRBV2 and TRBJ2-1; D ambiguous. V lost 5 bases, J lost 0 bases, and 11 bases lay in between. The CDR3 length is 15 residues. CDR1 and CDR2 (germline): SNHLY, FYNNEI. The CDR3 DNA is TGTGCCAGCAGTACAGAAGTCTCCTCCTACAATGAGCAGTTCTTC. Protein: CASSTEVSSYNEQFF. Full variable domain (missing parts from reference TRBV2 and TRBJ2-1): EPEVTQTPSHQVTQMGQEVILRCVPISNHLYFYWYRQILGQKVEFLVSFYNNEISEKSEIFDDQFSVERPDGSNFTLKIRSTKLEDSAMYFCASSTEVSSYNEQFFGPGTRLTVL.

This chain joins TRBV29-1 and TRBJ2-4; D remains ambiguous. This CDR3 is 11 amino acids long. V was shortened by 6 bases and J by 6 bases, with 9 bases between the two germline ends. Germline CDR1 reads SQVTM; CDR2 reads ANQGSEA. CDR3 in DNA: TGCAGCGTGATGGAAACAAACATTCAGTACTTC. Translation: CSVMETNIQYF.

The rearrangement links TRBV4-3 to TRBJ2-6; D remains unclear. V lost 4 bases to trimming and J lost 0 bases, with 7 bases between them. This CDR3 comprises 15 residues. Germline CDR1 and CDR2: LGHNA and YSLEER. The CDR3 spells CASSLRSSGANVLTF. The CDR3 DNA reads TGCGCCAGCAGCCTTAGGAGCTCTGGGGCCAACGTCCTGACTTTC.

The V call is TRBV5-1, the J call TRBJ2-3; 8 bases line up with TRBD1. V was clipped by 4 bases and J by 4 bases; unmatched bases: 8. Germline assignment: CDR1 SGHRS and CDR2 YFSETQ. The CDR3 contains 15 residues. The CDR3 reads CASSLLTGEADTQYF. The CDR3 DNA sequence: TGCGCCAGCAGCCTTTTGACAGGGGAAGCAGATACGCAGTATTTT.

The sample holds a few counts of this clone. The chain employs TRBV27 and TRBJ2-3; 13 nucleotides match TRBD2. CDR3 size: 17 residues. V dropped 8 bases and J dropped 0; count of bases not matched to a gene: 8. CDR1 is MNHEY and CDR2 is SMNVEV in the germline V gene (reference sequence). DNA of the CDR3: TGTGCCAGCGGCCCGGGACTAGCGGGACCAAGCACAGATACGCAGTATTTT. Translation: CASGPGLAGPSTDTQYF.

The J gene is TRBJ2-3, the V gene TRBV7-3; D remains unclear. The CDR3 sequence is 12 residues long. Germline-derived CDR1 and CDR2 are SGHTA and FQGTGA. V was clipped by 0 bases and J by 4 bases, with 2 bases between them. This chain's CDR3 is CASSLTADTQYF. The CDR3 DNA reads as TGTGCCAGCAGCTTAACGGCAGATACGCAGTATTTT.

The rearrangement joins TRBV2 to TRBJ1-1; tentative D call: TRBD1 (5 bases). This CDR3 contains 14 residues. The germline gives CDR1 SNHLY, CDR2 FYNNEI. Deletions cut 5 bases from V and 1 base from J, with 11 bases between. The CDR3 region is CASSLDTANTEAFF. The CDR3 nucleotides read TGTGCCAGCAGTCTGGACACTGCGAACACTGAAGCTTTCTTT.

This clone appeared a few times. The V gene is TRBV6-4, the J gene TRBJ1-1; TRBD1 is a possible D gene (6 bases). This CDR3 has 14 residues. The germline CDR1 and CDR2 sequences are MRHNA and SNTAGT. The germline V and J ends were trimmed by 2 bases and 2 bases, with 9 bases remaining between them. As DNA, the CDR3 is TGTGCCAGCAGTGACCAGGGGATAAACACTGAAGCTTTCTTT. Protein product: CASSDQGINTEAFF.

The chain combines TRBV9 with TRBJ1-1; D perhaps matches TRBD1 (6 bases). Germline assignment: CDR1 SGDLS and CDR2 YYNGEE. The CDR3 is 16 residues long. The ends were cut back, 4 bases at V and 0 bases at J, with 16 bases in the middle. CDR3 amino acids: CASSPRVGQMNTEAFF. The CDR3 nucleotides are TGTGCCAGCAGCCCTCGGGTCGGACAGATGAACACTGAAGCTTTCTTT.

This chain connects TRBV30 to TRBJ2-5; D unclear. Trimming stripped 0 bases from V and 7 bases from J, with 12 bases between. This CDR3 has 13 amino acids. Per the germline V gene, CDR1 is GTSNPN and CDR2 is SVGIG (reference sequence). Written as DNA, the CDR3 is TGTGCCTGGAGTGTACGAGCGTTCGGGACCCAGTACTTC. The encoded protein is CAWSVRAFGTQYF.

Of note for this clone: The junction departs from germline at one end; a sequencing error may be responsible. The CDR3 DNA follows: TGTGCCGGGAGTGTACGGGCAGGGGTCGAGCAGTACTTC. Translation gives CAGSVRAGVEQYF. This chain links TRBV30 with TRBJ2-7; D might be TRBD1 (6 bases). This CDR3 comprises 13 residues. CDR1 and CDR2 (germline): GTSNPN, SVGIG (reference sequence).

This clone was found once. The rearrangement uses TRBV4-2 and TRBJ1-3; D ambiguous. V was shortened by 1 base and J by 1 base, with 11 bases between the two germline ends. Germline V gene sequence: CDR1 LGHNA, CDR2 YNFKEQ. There are 16 residues in the CDR3. CDR3 sequence: CASSQGRVESGNTIYF. The CDR3 DNA reads TGTGCCAGCAGCCAAGGGCGGGTGGAATCTGGAAACACCATATATTTT.

The V call is TRBV29-1, the J call TRBJ1-4, with 8 bases identical to TRBD1. Germline V CDR1 and CDR2: SQVTM, ANQGSEA. The CDR3 covers 13 residues. V shed 7 bases, J shed 8 bases, and the junction held 9 bases outside the gene matches. The CDR3 reads CSARTGLGEKLFF. CDR3 DNA sequence: TGCAGCGCCCGGACAGGGCTTGGAGAAAAACTGTTTTTT.

A few counts support this clone. This rearrangement joins TRBV29-1 to TRBJ2-6; D gene ambiguous. Trimming removed 8 bases at V and 2 bases at J, with 10 bases between. Per germline, CDR1 SQVTM and CDR2 ANQGSEA. The CDR3 is made up of 13 amino acids. CDR3 coding DNA: TGCAGCTCCTCCGGGCCTGGGGCCAACGTCCTGACTTTC. Translated, it gives CSSSGPGANVLTF.

The CDR3 reads CASSLGTRGTGETQYF. CDR3 nucleotides: TGTGCCAGCAGCTTAGGAACCCGGGGAACTGGGGAGACCCAGTACTTC. The chain is built from TRBV11-2 and TRBJ2-5, with D possibly being TRBD2 (5 bases). The CDR3 extends over 16 amino acids. Trimming stripped 1 base from V and 5 bases from J, with 17 bases between. Germline V gene lookup returns CDR1 SGHAT and CDR2 FQNNGV.

This chain links TRBV10-3 with TRBJ2-7; 8 nucleotides line up with TRBD1. With V trimmed by 8 bases and J by 5 bases, 8 bases remained unmatched. The CDR3 loop spans 13 amino acids. In germline, CDR1 is ENHRY, CDR2 SYGVKD. DNA for the CDR3: TGTGCCATCTGGAGACAGGGGATCCACGAGCAGTACTTC. This gives the protein CAIWRQGIHEQYF.

This chain connects TRBV9 to TRBJ2-7; no reliable D call. CDR1 SGDLS and CDR2 YYNGEE come from the germline V gene. The CDR3 extends over 11 amino acids. V lost 4 bases and J lost 4, with 6 bases in between. CDR3 sequence: CASSRGYEQYF. DNA of the CDR3: TGTGCCAGCAGCCGTGGGTACGAGCAGTACTTC.

CDR3 sequence: CALGGVSGTGLGKLFF. In DNA form, the CDR3 reads TGTGCCTTGGGCGGCGTGAGCGGGACCGGACTGGGGAAACTGTTTTTT. The V call is TRBV30, the J call TRBJ1-4; possible D gene TRBD1, 5 bases. The germline V and J ends were trimmed by 7 bases and 11 bases, with 29 bases remaining between them. The CDR3 loop spans 16 amino acids. Germline values: CDR1 GTSNPN, CDR2 SVGIG (reference sequence).

This chain connects TRBV7-9 to TRBJ1-4, with D perhaps matching TRBD1 (5 bases). This CDR3 is 15 amino acids long. The germline V and J ends were trimmed by 6 bases and 7 bases, with 18 bases remaining between them. Germline loops: CDR1 SEHNR, CDR2 FQNEAQ (reference sequence). CDR3 loop: CASRPTDTASEKLFF. DNA for the CDR3: TGTGCCAGCAGACCGACGGACACTGCTAGTGAAAAACTGTTTTTT.

The chain employs TRBV4-3 and TRBJ2-3; 9 bases are a match to TRBD2. CDR1 is LGHNA, CDR2 YSLEER, per germline. V lost 0 bases and J lost 1; bases outside the gene matches: 8. CDR3 length: 18 residues. CDR3 in DNA: TGCGCCAGCAGCCAAGATCTCGGTAGCGGGAGCGGCACAGATACGCAGTATTTT. This encodes CASSQDLGSGSGTDTQYF.

The chain joins TRBV29-1 to TRBJ2-3; TRBD1 matches at 9 bases. This CDR3 is 14 amino acids long. After removal of 6 bases from V and 1 base from J, the junction contained 5 bases not matched to a gene. Looked up from germline, CDR1 is SQVTM and CDR2 is ANQGSEA. CDR3 DNA sequence: TGCAGCGTGGACAGGGGAGATGGCACAGATACGCAGTATTTT. Translation: CSVDRGDGTDTQYF.

This clone appeared once. V gene TRBV5-1 combines with J gene TRBJ1-5, with D perhaps matching TRBD1 (5 bases). The CDR3 consists of 14 residues. Germline assignment: CDR1 SGHRS and CDR2 YFSETQ. V dropped 0 bases and J dropped 6 bases, with 10 bases sitting between them. CDR3 sequence reads: CASSLEGAGQPQHF. The CDR3 region has the DNA TGCGCCAGCAGCTTGGAAGGGGCCGGTCAGCCCCAGCATTTT.

In its sample, this clone was seen a few times. This chain connects TRBV30 to TRBJ2-1; D is uncertain. The CDR3 has 12 residues. The germline CDR1 and CDR2 sequences are GTSNPN and SVGIG (reference sequence). The CDR3 here is CAFQLMYNEQFF. CDR3 coding DNA: TGTGCTTTTCAGCTAATGTACAATGAGCAGTTCTTC.

The V gene is TRBV5-6, the J gene TRBJ2-1; 8 bases fit TRBD2. The CDR3 runs 17 residues. Looked up from germline, CDR1 is SGHDT and CDR2 is YYEEEE. V shed 0 bases, J shed 4 bases, and the junction held 9 bases outside the gene matches. The chain's CDR3 is CASSLAGLAGYYNEQFF. The DNA of the CDR3 is TGTGCCAGCAGCTTGGCCGGGCTAGCGGGTTATTACAATGAGCAGTTCTTC.

The V call is TRBV30, the J call TRBJ2-7; 10 bases align to TRBD1. Trimming removed 1 base from V and 2 bases from J; junction bases left unmatched: 2. Per germline, CDR1 GTSNPN and CDR2 SVGIG (reference sequence). The CDR3 is made up of 14 amino acids. CDR3 protein: CAWSDDRGPYEQYF. Written as DNA, the CDR3 is TGTGCCTGGAGTGACGACAGGGGGCCCTACGAGCAGTACTTC.

The chain recombines TRBV5-6 with TRBJ2-1; a possible D gene is TRBD2 (5 bases). The CDR3 length is 17 residues. Trimming removed 4 bases from V and 5 bases from J, with 22 bases in between. Germline V lookup: CDR1 SGHDT, CDR2 YYEEEE. The CDR3 DNA reads TGTGCCAGCAGCCCGGATTTACTACTAGTAAATAACAATGAGCAGTTCTTC. It translates to CASSPDLLLVNNNEQFF.

This clone was observed a few times. The rearrangement uses TRBV11-2 and TRBJ2-3, with D maybe TRBD2 (5 bases). Germline loops: CDR1 SGHAT, CDR2 FQNNGV. CDR3 length equals 17 residues. Trimming pared 3 bases from V and 0 bases from J, leaving 16 bases between. The CDR3 coding sequence is TGTGCCAGCAGCTTCTTCTCAGCGGAAGATAGCACAGATACGCAGTATTTT. It translates to CASSFFSAEDSTDTQYF.

The chain is built from TRBV25-1 and TRBJ1-3; D gene uncertain. V lost 3 bases, J lost 1 base, and 7 bases lay in between. Looked up from germline, CDR1 is MGHDK and CDR2 is SYGVNS. The CDR3 runs 14 residues. The CDR3 DNA sequence: TGTGCCAGCAGTGATTTGGGATCTGGAAACACCATATATTTT. It yields the protein CASSDLGSGNTIYF.